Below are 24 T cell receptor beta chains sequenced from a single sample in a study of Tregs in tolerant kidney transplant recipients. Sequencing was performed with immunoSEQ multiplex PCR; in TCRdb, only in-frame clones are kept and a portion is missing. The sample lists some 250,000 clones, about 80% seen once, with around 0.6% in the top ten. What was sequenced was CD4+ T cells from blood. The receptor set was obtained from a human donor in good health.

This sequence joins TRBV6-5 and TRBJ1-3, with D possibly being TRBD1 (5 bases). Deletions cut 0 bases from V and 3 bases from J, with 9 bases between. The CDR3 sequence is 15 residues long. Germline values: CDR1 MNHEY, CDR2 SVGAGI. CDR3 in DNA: TGTGCCAGCAGTTACTCGAGGGGCTTTGGAAACACCATATATTTT. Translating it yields CASSYSRGFGNTIYF.

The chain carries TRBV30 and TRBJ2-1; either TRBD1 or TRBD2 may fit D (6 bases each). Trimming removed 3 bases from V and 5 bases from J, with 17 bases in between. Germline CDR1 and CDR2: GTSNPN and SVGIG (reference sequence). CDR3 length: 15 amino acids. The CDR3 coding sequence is TGTGCCTGGAGCCTTACCTACAGGGAGGACAATGAGCAGTTCTTC. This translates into CAWSLTYREDNEQFF.

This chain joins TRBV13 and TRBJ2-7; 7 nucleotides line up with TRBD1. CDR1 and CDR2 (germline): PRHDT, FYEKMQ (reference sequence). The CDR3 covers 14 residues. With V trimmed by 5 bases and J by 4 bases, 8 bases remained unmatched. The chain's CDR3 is CASSLWDRGYEQYF. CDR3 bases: TGTGCCAGCAGCCTATGGGACAGAGGATACGAGCAGTACTTC. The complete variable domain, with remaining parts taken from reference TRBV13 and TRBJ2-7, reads AAGVIQSPRHLIKEKRETATLKCYPIPRHDTVYWYQQGPGQDPQFLISFYEKMQSDKGSIPDRFSAQQFSDYHSELNMSSLELGDSALYFCASSLWDRGYEQYFGPGTRLTVT.

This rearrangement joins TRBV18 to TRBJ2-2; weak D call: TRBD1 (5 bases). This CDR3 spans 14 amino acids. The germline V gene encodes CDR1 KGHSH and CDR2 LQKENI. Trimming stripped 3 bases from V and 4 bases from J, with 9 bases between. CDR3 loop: CASSPARGTGELFF. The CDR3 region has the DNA TGTGCCAGCTCACCGGCTAGGGGCACCGGGGAGCTGTTTTTT.

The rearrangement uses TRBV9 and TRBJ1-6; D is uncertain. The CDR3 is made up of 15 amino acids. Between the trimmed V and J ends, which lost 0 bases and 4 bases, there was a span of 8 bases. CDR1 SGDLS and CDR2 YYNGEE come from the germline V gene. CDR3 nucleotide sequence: TGTGCCAGCAGCGTAGGGACGGAGTATAATTCACCCCTCCACTTT. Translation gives CASSVGTEYNSPLHF.

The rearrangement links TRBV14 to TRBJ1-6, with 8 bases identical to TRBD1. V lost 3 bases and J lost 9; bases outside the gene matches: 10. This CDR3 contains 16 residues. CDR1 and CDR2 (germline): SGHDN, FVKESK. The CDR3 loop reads CASSQPRDRYVSPLHF. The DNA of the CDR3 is TGTGCCAGCAGCCAGCCTCGGGACAGGTATGTTTCACCCCTCCACTTT.

CDR3 residues: CASSDNRVFNQPQHF. The CDR3, as DNA: TGTGCCAGCAGTGACAACAGGGTATTTAATCAGCCCCAGCATTTT. The gene calls are TRBV2 and TRBJ1-5, with D possibly matching TRBD1 (6 bases). V was pared by 3 bases and J by 4 bases, with 13 bases between. The germline V gene has CDR1 SNHLY and CDR2 FYNNEI. The CDR3 spans 15 residues.

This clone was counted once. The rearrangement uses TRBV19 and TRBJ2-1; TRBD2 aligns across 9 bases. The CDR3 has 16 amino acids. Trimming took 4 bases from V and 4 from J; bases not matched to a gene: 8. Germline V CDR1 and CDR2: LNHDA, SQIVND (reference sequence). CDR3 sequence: CASSTHSGSLYNEQFF. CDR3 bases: TGTGCCAGTAGTACCCATAGCGGGAGCTTATACAATGAGCAGTTCTTC.

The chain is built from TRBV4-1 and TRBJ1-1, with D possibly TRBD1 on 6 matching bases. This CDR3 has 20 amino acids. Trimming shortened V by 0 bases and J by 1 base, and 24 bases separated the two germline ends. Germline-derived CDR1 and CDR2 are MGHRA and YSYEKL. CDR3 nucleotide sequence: TGCGCCAGCAGCCAAGATCCCAGGGGCCCTTTGTTTCCGACGAACACTGAAGCTTTCTTT. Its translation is CASSQDPRGPLFPTNTEAFF.

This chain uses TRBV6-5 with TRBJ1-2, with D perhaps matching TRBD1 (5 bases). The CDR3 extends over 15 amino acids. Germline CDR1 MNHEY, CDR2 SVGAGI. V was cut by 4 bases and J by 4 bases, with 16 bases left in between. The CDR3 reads CASSSTVGPGYGYTF. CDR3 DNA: TGTGCCAGCAGTTCGACAGTGGGGCCTGGCTATGGCTACACCTTC.

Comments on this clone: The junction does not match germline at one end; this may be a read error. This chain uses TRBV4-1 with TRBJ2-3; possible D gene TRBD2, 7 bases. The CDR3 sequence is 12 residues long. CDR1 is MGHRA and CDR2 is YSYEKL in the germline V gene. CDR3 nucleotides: TGTGCCAGCAGAGGGGGGGGCGATACGCAGTATTTT. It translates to CASRGGGDTQYF.

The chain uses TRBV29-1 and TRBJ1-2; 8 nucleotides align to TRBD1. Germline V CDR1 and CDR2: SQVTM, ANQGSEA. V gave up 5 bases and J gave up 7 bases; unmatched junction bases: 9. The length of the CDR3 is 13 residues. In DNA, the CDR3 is TGCAGCGTTCGAGTGACAGGGGTGGTTGGCTACACCTTC. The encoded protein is CSVRVTGVVGYTF. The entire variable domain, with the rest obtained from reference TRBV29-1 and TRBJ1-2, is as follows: SAVISQKPSRDICQRGTSLTIQCQVDSQVTMMFWYRQQPGQSLTLIATANQGSEATYESGFVIDKFPISRPNLTFSTLTVSNMSPEDSSIYLCSVRVTGVVGYTFGSGTRLTVV.

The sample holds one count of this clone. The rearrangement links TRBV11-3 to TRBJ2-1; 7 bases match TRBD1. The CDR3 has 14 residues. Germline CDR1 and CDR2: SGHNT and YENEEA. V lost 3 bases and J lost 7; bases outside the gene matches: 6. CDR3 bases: TGTGCCAGCAGCTTGAGGGACAGAAAAAATGAGCAGTTCTTC. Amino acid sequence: CASSLRDRKNEQFF.

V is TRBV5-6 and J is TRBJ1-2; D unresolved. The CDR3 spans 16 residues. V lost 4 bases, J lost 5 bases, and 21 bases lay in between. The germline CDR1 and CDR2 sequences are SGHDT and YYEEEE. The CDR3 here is CASSVPGHGEEYGYTF. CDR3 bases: TGTGCCAGCAGCGTGCCCGGGCACGGGGAAGAGTATGGCTACACCTTC.

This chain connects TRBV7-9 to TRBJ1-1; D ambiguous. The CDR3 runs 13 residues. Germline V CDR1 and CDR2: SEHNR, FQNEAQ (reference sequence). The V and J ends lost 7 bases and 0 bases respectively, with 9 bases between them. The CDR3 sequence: CASNGWMNTEAFF. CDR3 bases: TGTGCCAGCAACGGGTGGATGAACACTGAAGCTTTCTTT.

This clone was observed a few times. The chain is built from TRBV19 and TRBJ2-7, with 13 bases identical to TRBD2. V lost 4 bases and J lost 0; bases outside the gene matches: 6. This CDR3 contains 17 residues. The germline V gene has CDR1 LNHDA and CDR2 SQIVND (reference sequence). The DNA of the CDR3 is TGTGCCAGTAGTAAGGGACTAGCGGGATATTTCTCCTACGAGCAGTACTTC. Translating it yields CASSKGLAGYFSYEQYF.

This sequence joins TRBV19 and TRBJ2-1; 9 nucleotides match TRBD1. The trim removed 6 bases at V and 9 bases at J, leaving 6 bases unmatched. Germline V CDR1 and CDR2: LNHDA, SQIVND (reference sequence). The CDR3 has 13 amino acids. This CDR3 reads CASSIRQGGEQFF. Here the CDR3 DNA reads TGTGCCAGTAGCATAAGACAGGGGGGTGAGCAGTTCTTC. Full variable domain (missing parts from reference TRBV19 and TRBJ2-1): DGGITQSPKYLFRKEGQNVTLSCEQNLNHDAMYWYRQDPGQGLRLIYYSQIVNDFQKGDIAEGYSVSREKKESFPLTVTSAQKNPTAFYLCASSIRQGGEQFFGPGTRLTVL.

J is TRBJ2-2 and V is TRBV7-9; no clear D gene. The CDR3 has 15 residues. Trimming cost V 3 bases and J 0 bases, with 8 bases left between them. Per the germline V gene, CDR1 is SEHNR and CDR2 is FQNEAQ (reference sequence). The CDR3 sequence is CASSFNSPNTGELFF. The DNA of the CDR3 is TGTGCCAGCAGCTTCAACAGCCCGAACACCGGGGAGCTGTTTTTT. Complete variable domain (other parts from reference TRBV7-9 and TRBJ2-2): DTGVSQNPRHKITKRGQNVTFRCDPISEHNRLYWYRQTLGQGPEFLTYFQNEAQLEKSRLLSDRFSAERPKGSFSTLEIQRTEQGDSAMYLCASSFNSPNTGELFFGEGSRLTVL.

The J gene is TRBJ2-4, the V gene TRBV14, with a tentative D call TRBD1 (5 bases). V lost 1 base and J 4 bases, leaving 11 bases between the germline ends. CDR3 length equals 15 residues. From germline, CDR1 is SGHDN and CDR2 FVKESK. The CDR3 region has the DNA TGTGCCAGCAGCCAAGCCGCAGGGTTGAAAAACATTCAGTACTTC. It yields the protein CASSQAAGLKNIQYF.

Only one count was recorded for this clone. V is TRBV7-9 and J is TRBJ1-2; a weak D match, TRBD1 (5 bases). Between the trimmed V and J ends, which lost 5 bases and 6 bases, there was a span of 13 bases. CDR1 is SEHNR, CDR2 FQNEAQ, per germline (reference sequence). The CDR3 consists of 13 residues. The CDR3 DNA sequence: TGTGCCAGCAGCACCGGGGGTACCCATGGCTACACCTTC. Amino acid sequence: CASSTGGTHGYTF.

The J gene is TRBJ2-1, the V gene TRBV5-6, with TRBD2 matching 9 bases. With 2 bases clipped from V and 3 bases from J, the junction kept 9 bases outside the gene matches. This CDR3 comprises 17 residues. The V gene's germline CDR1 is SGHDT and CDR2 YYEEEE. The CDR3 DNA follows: TGTGCCAGCAGCTTTCCCCTCACTAGCGGGCTCTACAATGAGCAGTTCTTC. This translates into CASSFPLTSGLYNEQFF.

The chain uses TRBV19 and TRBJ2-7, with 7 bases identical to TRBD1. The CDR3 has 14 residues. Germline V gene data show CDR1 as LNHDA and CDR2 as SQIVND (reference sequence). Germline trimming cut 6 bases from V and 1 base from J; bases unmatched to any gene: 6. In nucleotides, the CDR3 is TGTGCCAGTAGCCAGGACAGGTGGTCCTACGAGCAGTACTTC. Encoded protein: CASSQDRWSYEQYF.

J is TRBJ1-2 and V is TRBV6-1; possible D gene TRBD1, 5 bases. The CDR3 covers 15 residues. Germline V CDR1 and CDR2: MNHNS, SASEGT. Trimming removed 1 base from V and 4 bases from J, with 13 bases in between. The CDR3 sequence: CASSEVGVGGYGYTF. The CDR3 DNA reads TGTGCCAGCAGTGAAGTCGGGGTCGGGGGCTATGGCTACACCTTC.

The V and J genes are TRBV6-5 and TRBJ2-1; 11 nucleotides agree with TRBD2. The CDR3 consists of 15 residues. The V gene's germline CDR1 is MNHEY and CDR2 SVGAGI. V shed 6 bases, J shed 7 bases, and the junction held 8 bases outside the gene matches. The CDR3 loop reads CASSPGTSGSNEQFF. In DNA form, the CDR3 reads TGTGCCAGCAGCCCCGGGACTAGCGGTTCGAATGAGCAGTTCTTC.